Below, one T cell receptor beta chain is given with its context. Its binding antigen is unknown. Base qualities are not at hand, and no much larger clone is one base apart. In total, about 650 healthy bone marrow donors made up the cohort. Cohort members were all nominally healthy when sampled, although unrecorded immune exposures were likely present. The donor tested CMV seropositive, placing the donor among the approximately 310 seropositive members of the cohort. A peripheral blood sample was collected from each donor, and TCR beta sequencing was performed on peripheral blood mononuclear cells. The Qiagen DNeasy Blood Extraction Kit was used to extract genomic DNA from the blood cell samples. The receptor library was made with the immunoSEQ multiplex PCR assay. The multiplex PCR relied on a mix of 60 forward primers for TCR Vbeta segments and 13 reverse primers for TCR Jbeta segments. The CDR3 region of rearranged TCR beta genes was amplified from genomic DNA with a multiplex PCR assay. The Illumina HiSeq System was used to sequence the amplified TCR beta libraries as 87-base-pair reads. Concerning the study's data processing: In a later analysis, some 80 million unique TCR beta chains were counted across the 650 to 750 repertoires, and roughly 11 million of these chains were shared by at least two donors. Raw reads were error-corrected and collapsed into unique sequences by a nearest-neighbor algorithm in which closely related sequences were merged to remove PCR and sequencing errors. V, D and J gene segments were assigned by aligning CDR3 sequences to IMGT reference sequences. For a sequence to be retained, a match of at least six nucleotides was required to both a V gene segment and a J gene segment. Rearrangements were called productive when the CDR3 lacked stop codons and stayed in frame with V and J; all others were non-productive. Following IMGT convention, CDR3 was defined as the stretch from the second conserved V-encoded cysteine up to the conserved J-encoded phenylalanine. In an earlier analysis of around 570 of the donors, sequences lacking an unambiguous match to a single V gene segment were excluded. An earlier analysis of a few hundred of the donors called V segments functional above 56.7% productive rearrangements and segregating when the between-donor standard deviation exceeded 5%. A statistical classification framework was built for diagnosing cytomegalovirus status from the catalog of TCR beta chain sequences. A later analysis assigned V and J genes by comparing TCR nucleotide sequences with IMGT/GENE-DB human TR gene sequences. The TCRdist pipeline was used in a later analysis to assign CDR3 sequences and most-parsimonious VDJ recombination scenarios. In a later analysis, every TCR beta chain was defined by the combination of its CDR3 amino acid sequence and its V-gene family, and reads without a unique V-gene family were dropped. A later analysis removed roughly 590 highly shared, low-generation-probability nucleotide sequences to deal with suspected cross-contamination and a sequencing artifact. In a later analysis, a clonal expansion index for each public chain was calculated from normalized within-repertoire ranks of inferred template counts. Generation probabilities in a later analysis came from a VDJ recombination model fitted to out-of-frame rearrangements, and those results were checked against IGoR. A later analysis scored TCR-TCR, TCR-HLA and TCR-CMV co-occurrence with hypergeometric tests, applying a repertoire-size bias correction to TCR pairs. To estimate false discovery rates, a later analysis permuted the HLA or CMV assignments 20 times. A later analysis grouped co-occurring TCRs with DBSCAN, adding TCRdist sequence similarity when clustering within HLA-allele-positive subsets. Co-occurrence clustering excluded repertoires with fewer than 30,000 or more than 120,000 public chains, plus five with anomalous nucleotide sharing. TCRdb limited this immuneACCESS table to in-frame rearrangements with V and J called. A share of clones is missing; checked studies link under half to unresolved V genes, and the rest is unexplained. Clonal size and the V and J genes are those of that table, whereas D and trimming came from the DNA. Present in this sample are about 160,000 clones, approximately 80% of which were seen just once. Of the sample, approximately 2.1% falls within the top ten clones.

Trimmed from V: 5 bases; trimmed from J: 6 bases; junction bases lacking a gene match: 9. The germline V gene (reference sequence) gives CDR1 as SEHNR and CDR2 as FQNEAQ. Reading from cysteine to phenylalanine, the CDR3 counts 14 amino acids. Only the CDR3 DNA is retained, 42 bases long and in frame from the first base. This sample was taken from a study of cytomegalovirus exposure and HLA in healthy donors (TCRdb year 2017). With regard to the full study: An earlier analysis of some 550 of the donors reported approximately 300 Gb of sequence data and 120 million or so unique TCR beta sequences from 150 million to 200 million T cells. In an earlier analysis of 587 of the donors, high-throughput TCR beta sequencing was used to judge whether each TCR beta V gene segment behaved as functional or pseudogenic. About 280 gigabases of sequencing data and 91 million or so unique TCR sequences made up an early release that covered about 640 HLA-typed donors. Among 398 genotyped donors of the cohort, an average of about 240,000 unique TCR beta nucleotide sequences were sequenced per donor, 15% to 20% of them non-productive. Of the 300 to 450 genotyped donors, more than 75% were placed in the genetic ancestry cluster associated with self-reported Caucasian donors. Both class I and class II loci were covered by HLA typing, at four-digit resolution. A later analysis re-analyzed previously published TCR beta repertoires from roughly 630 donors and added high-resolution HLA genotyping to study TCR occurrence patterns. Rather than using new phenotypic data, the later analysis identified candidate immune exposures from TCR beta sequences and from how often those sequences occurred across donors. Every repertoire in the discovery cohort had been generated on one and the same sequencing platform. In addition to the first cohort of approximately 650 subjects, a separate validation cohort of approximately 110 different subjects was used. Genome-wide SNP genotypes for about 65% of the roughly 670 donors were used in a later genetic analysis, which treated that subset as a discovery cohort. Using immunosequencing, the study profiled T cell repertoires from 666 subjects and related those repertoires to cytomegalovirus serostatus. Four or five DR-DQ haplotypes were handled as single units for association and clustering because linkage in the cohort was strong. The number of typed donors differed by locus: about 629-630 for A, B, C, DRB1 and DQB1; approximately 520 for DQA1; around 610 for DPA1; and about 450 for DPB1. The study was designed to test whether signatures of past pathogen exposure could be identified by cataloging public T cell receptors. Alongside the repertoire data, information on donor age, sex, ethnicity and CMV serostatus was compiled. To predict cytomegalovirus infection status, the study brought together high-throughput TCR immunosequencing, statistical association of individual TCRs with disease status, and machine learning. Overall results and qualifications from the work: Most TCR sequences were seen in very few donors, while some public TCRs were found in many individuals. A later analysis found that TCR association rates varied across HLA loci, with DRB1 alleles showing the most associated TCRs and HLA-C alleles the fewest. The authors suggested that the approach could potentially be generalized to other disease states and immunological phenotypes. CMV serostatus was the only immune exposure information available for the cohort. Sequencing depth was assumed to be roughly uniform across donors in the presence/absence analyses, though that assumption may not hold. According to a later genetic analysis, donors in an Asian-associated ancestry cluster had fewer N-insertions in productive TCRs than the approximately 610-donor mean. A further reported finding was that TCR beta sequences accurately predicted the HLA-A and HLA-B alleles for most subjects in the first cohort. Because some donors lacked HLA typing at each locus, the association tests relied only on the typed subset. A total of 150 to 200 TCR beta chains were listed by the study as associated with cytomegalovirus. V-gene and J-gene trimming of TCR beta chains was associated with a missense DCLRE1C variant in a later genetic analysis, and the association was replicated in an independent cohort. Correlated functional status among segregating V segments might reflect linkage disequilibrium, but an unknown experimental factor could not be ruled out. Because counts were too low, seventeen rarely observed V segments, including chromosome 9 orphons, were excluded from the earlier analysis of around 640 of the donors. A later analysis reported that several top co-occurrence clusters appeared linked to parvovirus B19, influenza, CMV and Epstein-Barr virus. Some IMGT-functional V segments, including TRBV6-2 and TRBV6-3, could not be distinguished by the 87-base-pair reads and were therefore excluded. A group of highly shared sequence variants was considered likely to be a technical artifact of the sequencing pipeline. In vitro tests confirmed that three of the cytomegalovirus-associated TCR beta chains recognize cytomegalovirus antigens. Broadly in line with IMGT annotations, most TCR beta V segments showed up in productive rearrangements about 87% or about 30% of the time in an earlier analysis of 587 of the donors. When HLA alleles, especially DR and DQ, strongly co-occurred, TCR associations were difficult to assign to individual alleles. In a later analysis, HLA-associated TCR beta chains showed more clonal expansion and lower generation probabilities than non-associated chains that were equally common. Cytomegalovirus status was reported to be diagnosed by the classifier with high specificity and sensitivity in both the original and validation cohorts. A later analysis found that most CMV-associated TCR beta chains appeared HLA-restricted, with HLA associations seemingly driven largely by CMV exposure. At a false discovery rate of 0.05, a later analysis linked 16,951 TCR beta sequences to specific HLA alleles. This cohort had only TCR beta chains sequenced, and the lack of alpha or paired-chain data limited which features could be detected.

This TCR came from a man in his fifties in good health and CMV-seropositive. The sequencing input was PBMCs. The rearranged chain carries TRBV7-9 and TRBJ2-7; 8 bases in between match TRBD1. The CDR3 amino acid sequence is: CASSPDRGLVEQYF. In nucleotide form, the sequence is TGTGCCAGCAGCCCCGACAGGGGATTAGTCGAGCAGTACTTC.